What follows are 27 T cell receptor beta chains derived from one specimen sequenced in a study of metastatic and nonmetastatic thyroid tumors. TCRdb re-called the PCR reads via MiXCR. The table lists roughly 58,000 clones, about 3.8% of them singletons. Until they underwent thyroid surgery, no patient had received any treatment. The sequenced material came from blood. The receptors originated from a female donor with papillary thyroid cancer or a benign thyroid nodule (not recorded which). Some clones in this sample may be carry-over from other donors' samples.

This clone has a handful of counts. Since a much larger clone is just one base distant, this may be a read error. The CDR3 coding sequence is TGCGCCAGCAGCCAACCTCTTAGCGGGGCGGCGCTCGGTACGCAGTATTTT. This sequence encodes CASSQPLSGAALGTQYF. The chain carries TRBV4-1 and TRBJ2-3; TRBD2 agrees at 8 bases. V dropped 2 bases and J dropped 8; count of bases not matched to a gene: 15. CDR1 and CDR2 from the germline V gene are MGHRA and YSYEKL. The CDR3 loop spans 17 amino acids.

This clone was detected ten times or more. The chain is built from TRBV6-1 and TRBJ1-1; 9 bases align to TRBD1. The J segment lost 0 bases and the V segment lost 6 bases, leaving 11 bases of the junction unmatched. The length of the CDR3 is 17 residues. Germline values: CDR1 MNHNS, CDR2 SASEGT. This CDR3 is CASSDTGGNIMNTEAFF. The CDR3 DNA is TGTGCCAGCAGCGACACAGGGGGCAATATCATGAACACTGAAGCTTTCTTT.

This clone is categorized as medium-sized. The chain links TRBV10-3 to TRBJ2-7; D might be TRBD1 (6 bases). This CDR3 comprises 14 residues. The germline CDR1 and CDR2 sequences are ENHRY and SYGVKD. Trimming took off 4 bases at V and 7 bases at J, with 17 bases between the two ends. Here the CDR3 reads CAISVNTGIGEQYF. Written as DNA, the CDR3 is TGTGCCATCAGTGTCAACACAGGGATCGGAGAGCAGTACTTC.

This clone has a handful of counts. V is TRBV6-2 or TRBV6-3 and J is TRBJ2-1; 9 nucleotides line up with TRBD1. The germline gives CDR1 MNHEY, CDR2 SVGEGT. Trimming removed 6 bases from V and 8 bases from J; junction bases left unmatched: 23. The CDR3 extends over 19 amino acids. The CDR3 region has the DNA TGTGCCAGCAGCGATCCCAGGACACACACAGGGGGCTGTAGCGATGAGCAGTTCTTC. It codes for CASSDPRTHTGGCSDEQFF.

This clone came up many times. The V and J genes are TRBV5-1 and TRBJ1-2; D not certain. CDR1 is SGHRS and CDR2 is YFSETQ in the germline V gene. V lost 0 bases and J lost 5, with 5 bases in between. The CDR3 length is 12 residues. The CDR3 DNA reads as TGCGCCAGCAGCTTGGCGGGGTATGGCTACACCTTC. This gives the protein CASSLAGYGYTF.

This clone was counted only a few times. The chain combines TRBV20-1 with TRBJ2-2; 7 nucleotides line up with TRBD1. The length of the CDR3 is 15 residues. CDR1 and CDR2 (germline): DFQATT, SNEGSKA (reference sequence). Trimming cost V 2 bases and J 4 bases; bases outside gene matches: 7. The CDR3 loop is CSARSSTGSTGELFF. The CDR3 region has the DNA TGCAGTGCTAGATCTTCGACAGGGAGCACCGGGGAGCTGTTTTTT.

This clone was seen only a few times. V usage is TRBV6-2 or TRBV6-3 and J usage is TRBJ1-3; D unclear. V lost 2 bases and J 0 bases, leaving 17 bases between the germline ends. From germline, CDR1 is MNHEY and CDR2 SVGEGT. The CDR3 is 18 residues long. CDR3 amino acids: CASSYPMTGLDSGNTIYF. CDR3 in DNA: TGTGCCAGCAGTTACCCGATGACCGGACTCGACTCTGGAAACACCATATATTTT.

The gene calls are TRBV7-9 and TRBJ2-3; no clear D. Trimming took 6 bases from V and 0 from J, leaving 10 bases between them. The length of the CDR3 is 14 residues. Germline V gene data show CDR1 as SEHNR and CDR2 as FQNEAQ (reference sequence). For the CDR3, the DNA is TGTGCCAGCAGTAGGTCCACCAGCACAGATACGCAGTATTTT. Encoded protein: CASSRSTSTDTQYF.

This clone has at least ten counts. The gene calls are TRBV20-1 and TRBJ2-5; D is perhaps TRBD1 (7 bases). V was trimmed by 3 bases and J by 4 bases, leaving 21 bases between them. The CDR3 totals 16 residues. The germline V gene has CDR1 DFQATT and CDR2 SNEGSKA (reference sequence). The CDR3 spells CSASTWRGRSGETQYF. The CDR3 nucleotides read TGCAGTGCTAGTACTTGGAGGGGGCGGTCCGGAGAGACCCAGTACTTC.

This clone was recorded many times. The rearrangement joins TRBV5-1 to TRBJ2-1; 13 bases fit TRBD2. V shed 4 bases, J shed 2 bases, and the junction held 6 bases outside the gene matches. In germline, CDR1 is SGHRS, CDR2 YFSETQ. The CDR3 extends over 17 amino acids. This chain's CDR3 is CASSTGTSGRAYNEQFF. In nucleotides, the CDR3 is TGCGCCAGCAGCACTGGTACTAGCGGGAGGGCCTACAATGAGCAGTTCTTC.

This clone was seen many times. This chain links TRBV7-9 with TRBJ1-6, with unresolved D. CDR1 SEHNR and CDR2 FQNEAQ come from the germline V gene (reference sequence). The V end lost 3 bases, the J end lost 0 bases, and 6 bases lay between the germline ends. This CDR3 spans 15 amino acids. The CDR3 nucleotides are TGTGCCAGCAGCTTTGGGAGCTCCTATAATTCACCCCTCCACTTT. Residues: CASSFGSSYNSPLHF.

The chain is built from TRBV12-3 or TRBV12-4 and TRBJ2-7; 8 bases map to TRBD1. This CDR3 region has 13 residues. The ends lost 6 bases at V and 7 bases at J; junction bases unmatched: 8. The CDR3 DNA is TGTGCCAGCAGGCTGACAGGGGTTAGGGAGCAGTACTTC. Protein sequence: CASRLTGVREQYF.

Comments on this clone: This sequence may be a read error, since a much larger clone differs from it by one base. The chain links TRBV7-9 to TRBJ2-5; possibly TRBD1 for D (5 bases). V gave up 5 bases and J gave up 4 bases, with 14 bases separating them. Germline assignment: CDR1 SEHNR and CDR2 FQNEAQ (reference sequence). The CDR3 is 14 amino acids. The DNA of the CDR3 is TGTGCCAGCAGCCCTAAGGGGATAGTAGAGACCCAGTACTTC. This gives the protein CASSPKGIVETQYF.

This clone was detected a few times. The V and J genes are TRBV11-2 and TRBJ2-7; 7 nucleotides line up with TRBD2. J was trimmed by 3 bases and V by 5 bases; bases with no gene match: 4. Germline V gene data show CDR1 as SGHAT and CDR2 as FQNNGV. This CDR3 contains 13 residues. For the CDR3, the DNA is TGTGCCAGCAGCCTCTGGGGGGGCTACGAGCAGTACTTC. Its protein product is CASSLWGGYEQYF.

This clone has ten or more counts. One end of the junction fails to match germline, which may point to a read error. This chain uses TRBV11-3 with TRBJ2-3, with TRBD1 as a possible D gene (6 bases). In germline, CDR1 is SGHNT, CDR2 YENEEA. This CDR3 is 14 amino acids long. For the CDR3, the DNA is TGTGCCAGCAGCTTAGGGCACAGGGCAGATACGCGGTATTTT. Amino acids: CASSLGHRADTRYF.

This clone was seen ten or more times. Here the CDR3 reads CASSSQEGSPLHF. DNA for the CDR3: TGTGCCAGCAGCTCACAAGAGGGTTCACCCCTCCACTTT. The rearrangement joins TRBV7-9 to TRBJ1-6, with D hard to call. This CDR3 contains 13 residues. Germline loops: CDR1 SEHNR, CDR2 FQNEAQ (reference sequence). Trimming removed 4 bases from V and 9 bases from J, with 10 bases in between.

This clone has at least ten counts. CDR3 in DNA: TGTGCCAGCAGCACCTGGGACACCCACTCCTACGAGCAGTACTTC. Translating gives CASSTWDTHSYEQYF. This rearrangement joins TRBV5-6 to TRBJ2-7; weak D call: TRBD1 (6 bases). V shed 4 bases and J shed 0 bases, with 14 bases lying between them. Germline assignment: CDR1 SGHDT and CDR2 YYEEEE. The CDR3 has 15 amino acids.

Regarding this clone: At one end the junction does not follow the germline gene, possibly because of a read error. This chain links TRBV6-1 with TRBJ1-5, with no clear D. This CDR3 contains 16 residues. In germline, CDR1 is MNHNS, CDR2 SASEGT. This chain's CDR3 is CVSSEASAGSNQPQHF. The CDR3 DNA is TGTGTCAGCAGTGAAGCTTCTGCGGGGAGCAATCAGCCCCAACATTTT.

In its sample, this clone was seen many times. This rearrangement joins TRBV6-1 to TRBJ1-3; TRBD1 agrees at 7 bases. Germline assignment: CDR1 MNHNS and CDR2 SASEGT. The CDR3 runs to 15 residues. Trimming cost V 6 bases and J 3 bases; bases outside gene matches: 8. CDR3 loop: CASRPKTGYGNTIYF. The CDR3 DNA follows: TGTGCCAGCAGGCCCAAGACAGGGTATGGAAACACCATATATTTT.

Ten or more counts support this clone. This rearrangement joins TRBV7-2 to TRBJ1-5; D gene uncertain. The germline V gene has CDR1 SGHTA and CDR2 FQGNSA. The CDR3 spans 13 residues. Trimming took 0 bases from V and 1 from J, leaving 1 base between them. CDR3 amino acids: CASSLASNQPQHF. DNA for the CDR3: TGTGCCAGCAGCTTAGCCAGCAATCAGCCCCAGCATTTT.

This clone was recorded many times. This chain joins TRBV7-9 and TRBJ2-3, with 8 bases matching TRBD1. This CDR3 contains 15 residues. Unmatched junction bases numbered 7, after V lost 4 bases and J lost 4 bases. Germline V gene sequence: CDR1 SEHNR, CDR2 FQNEAQ (reference sequence). The CDR3 here is CASSYRTGTADTQYF. For the CDR3, the DNA is TGTGCCAGCAGCTACCGGACAGGGACGGCAGATACGCAGTATTTT.

Ten or more counts support this clone. Possible read error: a much larger clone is one base away. The V gene is TRBV5-1, the J gene TRBJ2-7; D possibly corresponds to TRBD1 (6 bases). The CDR3 runs to 12 residues. CDR1 is SGHRS, CDR2 YFSETQ, per germline. The DNA of the CDR3 is TGCGCCAGCAGCTTGGAGGGGGTCGAGCAGCACTTC. Protein: CASSLEGVEQHF.

In its sample, this clone was seen many times. The genes are TRBV5-1 and TRBJ1-1; 8 bases line up with TRBD1. The CDR3 contains 15 residues. Germline V CDR1 and CDR2: SGHRS, YFSETQ. The ends lost 4 bases at V and 1 base at J; junction bases unmatched: 6. Here the CDR3 DNA reads TGCGCCAGCAGCCTGTCAGGGGGCCAGAACACTGAAGCTTTCTTT. Translated, it gives CASSLSGGQNTEAFF. The full variable domain, completed using reference TRBV5-1 and TRBJ1-1, is KAGVTQTPRYLIKTRGQQVTLSCSPISGHRSVSWYQQTPGQGLQFLFEYFSETQRNKGNFPGRFSGRQFSNSRSEMNVSTLELGDSALYLCASSLSGGQNTEAFFGQGTRLTVV.

Ten or more counts support this clone. J is TRBJ2-7 and V is TRBV20-1; 8 bases fit TRBD1. Losses at the gene ends were 1 base for V and 6 bases for J; bases not matched to a gene: 8. CDR1 is DFQATT, CDR2 SNEGSKA, per germline (reference sequence). CDR3 length equals 14 residues. CDR3 bases: TGCAGTGCTAGAGCGGACAGGGCTTTCGGCGAGCAGTACTTC. Translated: CSARADRAFGEQYF.

In this sample, this clone turned up a few times. This rearrangement joins TRBV19 to TRBJ2-5, with 12 bases that match TRBD1. With 5 bases clipped from V and 5 bases from J, the junction kept 6 bases outside the gene matches. Germline values: CDR1 LNHDA, CDR2 SQIVND (reference sequence). The CDR3 covers 15 residues. CDR3 sequence reads: CASSRSGTGGETQYF. The CDR3 coding sequence is TGTGCCAGTAGTCGCTCAGGGACAGGGGGCGAGACCCAGTACTTC.

The CDR3 region is CASSLTGSVGTIYF. Written as DNA, the CDR3 is TGTGCCAGCAGTTTAACAGGGTCAGTTGGCACCATATATTTT. The J gene is TRBJ1-3, the V gene TRBV28, with a tentative D call TRBD1 (6 bases). The CDR3 is 14 amino acids. Between the trimmed V and J ends, which lost 2 bases and 9 bases, there was a span of 14 bases. Germline-derived CDR1 and CDR2 are MDHEN and SYDVKM. Together with reference TRBV28 and TRBJ1-3, the CDR3 gives the full variable domain: DVKVTQSSRYLVKRTGEKVFLECVQDMDHENMFWYRQDPGLGLRLIYFSYDVKMKEKGDIPEGYSVSREKKERFSLILESASTNQTSMYLCASSLTGSVGTIYFGEGSWLTVV.

This clone showed up just a few times. The chain combines TRBV28 with TRBJ1-3, with D tentatively TRBD1 (5 bases). CDR1 is MDHEN, CDR2 SYDVKM, per germline. This CDR3 contains 16 residues. V was clipped by 3 bases and J by 0 bases, with 12 bases between them. The CDR3: CASSFGSGISGNTIYF. The CDR3 bases are TGTGCCAGCAGTTTCGGCTCAGGGATCTCTGGAAACACCATATATTTT. The variable domain in full, with the rest retrieved from reference TRBV28 and TRBJ1-3, is DVKVTQSSRYLVKRTGEKVFLECVQDMDHENMFWYRQDPGLGLRLIYFSYDVKMKEKGDIPEGYSVSREKKERFSLILESASTNQTSMYLCASSFGSGISGNTIYFGEGSWLTVV.